Following are 26 T cell receptor beta chains from one sample sequenced in a study of beta chain features in type 1 diabetes. General study findings and limits: TCRB CDR3s were moderately but significantly shorter in Type 1 diabetes patients in all four CD4+ subsets.

The entirety of the isolated RNA underwent reverse transcription, so expressed TCRB transcripts were sequenced. TCRdb's table, derived via immunoSEQ multiplex PCR, lists solely in-frame clones and lacks some. The sample has some 150,000 clones, about 10% seen once. These TCRs are of unknown antigen specificity. Sequenced input: central memory CD4+ T cells from blood. The receptors were gathered from a woman aged 25 to 39 with type 1 diabetes.

The chain links TRBV28 to TRBJ1-1; 8 nucleotides line up with TRBD1. Trimming removed 7 bases from V and 1 base from J; junction bases left unmatched: 5. The CDR3 extends over 14 amino acids. Germline assignment: CDR1 MDHEN and CDR2 SYDVKM. CDR3 bases: TGTGCCAGCATTGGACAGGGAACGAACACTGAAGCTTTCTTT. It specifies CASIGQGTNTEAFF.

The CDR3 loop is CSTQVTEAFF. The CDR3 nucleotides are TGCAGCACACAGGTAACTGAAGCTTTCTTT. The chain links TRBV29-1 to TRBJ1-1, with D possibly matching TRBD1 (5 bases). The CDR3 runs 10 residues. The germline V gene has CDR1 SQVTM and CDR2 ANQGSEA. The germline V and J ends were trimmed by 8 bases and 5 bases, with 9 bases remaining between them.

Details on this clone: This specimen includes other DNA sequences encoding the same CDR3. The V gene is TRBV18, the J gene TRBJ2-7; 14 positions agree with TRBD2. The CDR3 runs to 16 residues. The V segment lost 3 bases and the J segment 2 bases; nucleotides outside the gene matches: 3. Germline CDR1 is KGHSH and CDR2 is LQKENI. The DNA of the CDR3 is TGTGCCAGCTCACCGGGACTAGCGGGAGTTACCTACGAGCAGTACTTC. Translating gives CASSPGLAGVTYEQYF.

Notes on this clone: The same CDR3 arises from other DNA sequences in this sample as well. The chain is built from TRBV29-1 and TRBJ2-3; weak D call: TRBD2 (5 bases). Germline loops: CDR1 SQVTM, CDR2 ANQGSEA. The CDR3 totals 13 residues. Trimming left V 4 bases short and J 2 bases short, with 10 bases between. The CDR3 region has the DNA TGCAGCGTTGGGCCGGGATCCACAGATACGCAGTATTTT. This sequence encodes CSVGPGSTDTQYF.

This clone was found a few times. This chain links TRBV15 with TRBJ1-2, with D perhaps matching TRBD1 (5 bases). V shed 3 bases and J shed 4 bases, with 15 bases lying between them. Per the germline V gene, CDR1 is LNHNV and CDR2 is YYDKDF (reference sequence). The CDR3 totals 15 residues. In DNA form, the CDR3 reads TGTGCCACCAGCAGTCGTTCCCAGGGAACCTATGGCTACACCTTC. Translation gives CATSSRSQGTYGYTF.

CDR3 residues: CASSISGTVYGYTF. As DNA, the CDR3 is TGTGCCAGTAGTATCTCCGGGACAGTCTATGGCTACACCTTC. V and J are TRBV19 and TRBJ1-2; TRBD1 aligns across 7 bases. V lost 3 bases, J lost 4 bases, and 5 bases stayed unmatched. The germline V gene encodes CDR1 LNHDA and CDR2 SQIVND (reference sequence). This CDR3 has 14 residues. Based on the CDR3 plus reference TRBV19 and TRBJ1-2, the full variable domain is DGGITQSPKYLFRKEGQNVTLSCEQNLNHDAMYWYRQDPGQGLRLIYYSQIVNDFQKGDIAEGYSVSREKKESFPLTVTSAQKNPTAFYLCASSISGTVYGYTFGSGTRLTVV.

A few counts support this clone. The gene calls are TRBV25-1 and TRBJ1-1; TRBD1 agrees at 7 bases. Unmatched junction bases numbered 10, after V lost 9 bases and J lost 3 bases. Germline CDR1 is MGHDK and CDR2 is SYGVNS. The CDR3 loop spans 14 amino acids. The CDR3, as DNA: TGTGCCAGTAGGGACAGTGGAGGGGACACTGAAGCTTTCTTT. Its translation is CASRDSGGDTEAFF. The full variable domain, in which reference TRBV25-1 and TRBJ1-1 provide the parts outside the CDR3, is EADIYQTPRYLVIGTGKKITLECSQTMGHDKMYWYQQDPGMELHLIHYSYGVNSTEKGDLSSESTVSRIRTEHFPLTLESARPSHTSQYLCASRDSGGDTEAFFGQGTRLTVV.

The chain links TRBV28 to TRBJ1-3; D is possibly TRBD1 (5 bases). Germline V gene lookup returns CDR1 MDHEN and CDR2 SYDVKM. This CDR3 has 14 residues. Trimming shortened V by 4 bases and J by 1 base, and 8 bases separated the two germline ends. In DNA form, the CDR3 reads TGTGCCAGCAGTTCGGGGGGATCTGGAAACACCATATATTTT. It is translated as CASSSGGSGNTIYF.

The rearrangement joins TRBV2 to TRBJ2-1; TRBD2 agrees at 12 bases. The CDR3 consists of 15 residues. The junction had 5 bases not matched to a gene; V was cut back by 4 bases and J by 7 bases. The germline gives CDR1 SNHLY, CDR2 FYNNEI. The DNA for the CDR3 is TGTGCCAGCAGTGGCCTAGCGGGAGGGGAGAATGAGCAGTTCTTC. Protein sequence: CASSGLAGGENEQFF.

This clone was seen more than once but under ten times. The J gene is TRBJ2-5, the V gene TRBV29-1; D may be TRBD1 (6 bases). This CDR3 region has 14 residues. Germline-derived CDR1 and CDR2 are SQVTM and ANQGSEA. The V end lost 4 bases, the J end lost 5 bases, and 17 bases lay between the germline ends. Here the CDR3 reads CSVGGGNYQETQYF. The CDR3 nucleotides read TGCAGCGTTGGAGGGGGAAACTATCAGGAGACCCAGTACTTC. Full variable domain (rest looked up from reference TRBV29-1 and TRBJ2-5): SAVISQKPSRDICQRGTSLTIQCQVDSQVTMMFWYRQQPGQSLTLIATANQGSEATYESGFVIDKFPISRPNLTFSTLTVSNMSPEDSSIYLCSVGGGNYQETQYFGPGTRLLVL.

The CDR3 sequence is CASSFGTIAQPQHF. CDR3 bases: TGTGCCAGCAGCTTTGGGACTATCGCTCAGCCCCAGCATTTT. The chain uses TRBV5-6 and TRBJ1-5, with D tentatively TRBD1 (5 bases). The CDR3 covers 14 residues. Trimming took 2 bases from V and 6 from J, leaving 12 bases between them. The germline V gene has CDR1 SGHDT and CDR2 YYEEEE.

This CDR3 reads CASSWDLSSYEQYF. The CDR3 nucleotides are TGTGCCAGCAGCTGGGACTTAAGCTCCTACGAGCAGTACTTC. The chain employs TRBV11-2 and TRBJ2-7, with D possibly TRBD2 on 6 matching bases. V was clipped by 4 bases and J by 0 bases, with 10 bases between them. Per germline, CDR1 SGHAT and CDR2 FQNNGV. There are 14 residues in the CDR3.

The genes are TRBV7-3 and TRBJ1-1; 11 positions match TRBD1. Trimming took 5 bases from V and 5 from J; bases not matched to a gene: 7. In germline, CDR1 is SGHTA, CDR2 FQGTGA. The CDR3 consists of 15 residues. The CDR3 protein is CASSVQGQGGTEAFF. The CDR3 bases are TGTGCCAGCAGCGTCCAGGGACAGGGGGGAACTGAAGCTTTCTTT. The full variable domain, with the rest looked up from reference TRBV7-3 and TRBJ1-1, is GAGVSQTPSNKVTEKGKYVELRCDPISGHTALYWYRQSLGQGPEFLIYFQGTGAADDSGLPNDRFFAVRPEGSVSTLKIQRTERGDSAVYLCASSVQGQGGTEAFFGQGTRLTVV.

This clone was observed a handful of times. The CDR3 loop is CASSQAELNQPQHF. Written as DNA, the CDR3 is TGCGCCAGCAGCCAAGCCGAGCTCAATCAGCCCCAGCATTTT. This chain links TRBV4-1 with TRBJ1-5; D gene unclear. V was clipped by 1 base and J by 3 bases, with 7 bases between them. This CDR3 comprises 14 residues. Per germline, CDR1 MGHRA and CDR2 YSYEKL.

The chain combines TRBV7-2 with TRBJ2-5; D not resolved. Trimming stripped 3 bases from V and 2 bases from J, with 7 bases between. The CDR3 loop spans 13 amino acids. Germline V gene data show CDR1 as SGHTA and CDR2 as FQGNSA. CDR3 bases: TGTGCCAGCAGCTTGCCGGTTCAAGAGACCCAGTACTTC. Protein: CASSLPVQETQYF.

This clone was found a few times. The genes are TRBV5-1 and TRBJ2-5; tentative D call: TRBD2 (6 bases). Germline CDR1 is SGHRS and CDR2 is YFSETQ. V lost 0 bases and J 3 bases, leaving 9 bases between the germline ends. The CDR3 has 14 amino acids. CDR3 loop: CASSLAPGEETQYF. The DNA for the CDR3 is TGCGCCAGCAGCTTGGCCCCGGGAGAAGAGACCCAGTACTTC.

The chain is built from TRBV6-5 and TRBJ1-1; D call uncertain. V dropped 0 bases and J dropped 1 base, with 9 bases sitting between them. The CDR3 loop spans 15 amino acids. Germline V lookup: CDR1 MNHEY, CDR2 SVGAGI. The DNA for the CDR3 is TGTGCCAGCAGTTACTCCTACTCTGAGAACACTGAAGCTTTCTTT. As protein: CASSYSYSENTEAFF.

This clone was picked up a small number of times. The chain couples TRBV18 to TRBJ1-1, with 8 bases identical to TRBD1. The CDR3 runs 16 residues. Per germline, CDR1 KGHSH and CDR2 LQKENI. The ends lost 2 bases at V and 0 bases at J; junction bases unmatched: 5. CDR3 sequence (DNA): TGTGCCAGCTCACCATACCGACAGGGGATGAACACTGAAGCTTTCTTT. Amino acid sequence: CASSPYRQGMNTEAFF. The full variable domain, rest sourced from reference TRBV18 and TRBJ1-1, is NAGVMQNPRHLVRRRGQEARLRCSPMKGHSHVYWYRQLPEEGLKFMVYLQKENIIDESGMPKERFSAEFPKEGPSILRIQQVVRGDSAAYFCASSPYRQGMNTEAFFGQGTRLTVV.

This clone was counted a few times. In nucleotides, the CDR3 is TGTGCCACCAGCACTAGACTAGATTACAATGAGCAGTTCTTC. As protein: CATSTRLDYNEQFF. The chain joins TRBV15 to TRBJ2-1; possibly TRBD2 for D (6 bases). V gave up 4 bases and J gave up 4 bases, with 11 bases separating them. The CDR3 is 14 amino acids. Per germline, CDR1 LNHNV and CDR2 YYDKDF (reference sequence). Full variable domain (remainder filled in from reference TRBV15 and TRBJ2-1): DAMVIQNPRYQVTQFGKPVTLSCSQTLNHNVMYWYQQKSSQAPKLLFHYYDKDFNNEADTPDNFQSRRPNTSFCFLDIRSPGLGDTAMYLCATSTRLDYNEQFFGPGTRLTVL.

This clone was seen only a few times. The J gene is TRBJ1-2, the V gene TRBV28; 8 positions agree with TRBD1. V trimming: 5 bases; J trimming: 2 bases; junction bases outside the gene matches: 7. CDR3 length equals 15 residues. The germline V gene has CDR1 MDHEN and CDR2 SYDVKM. CDR3 in DNA: TGTGCCAGCAGTCCCGGGGACAGGATAAACTATGGCTACACCTTC. This gives the protein CASSPGDRINYGYTF.

The V and J genes are TRBV7-2 and TRBJ2-3; 9 bases fit TRBD2. After removal of 5 bases from V and 3 bases from J, the junction contained 9 bases not matched to a gene. This CDR3 has 16 amino acids. Per germline, CDR1 SGHTA and CDR2 FQGNSA. CDR3 protein: CASSPRGAGGTDTQYF. The CDR3 nucleotides read TGTGCCAGCAGCCCAAGGGGAGCGGGAGGTACAGATACGCAGTATTTT. The whole variable domain, filled in from reference TRBV7-2 and TRBJ2-3, reads GAGVSQSPSNKVTEKGKDVELRCDPISGHTALYWYRQSLGQGLEFLIYFQGNSAPDKSGLPSDRFSAERTGGSVSTLTIQRTQQEDSAVYLCASSPRGAGGTDTQYFGPGTRLTVL.

This chain connects TRBV5-4 to TRBJ1-1; 10 nucleotides match TRBD1. V trimming: 7 bases; J trimming: 0 bases; junction bases outside the gene matches: 12. The CDR3 totals 17 residues. Germline loops: CDR1 SGHNT, CDR2 YYREEE (reference sequence). CDR3 DNA sequence: TGTGCCAGCTCGAAGGCCCGGGACAGGGGAATGAACACTGAAGCTTTCTTT. Its translation: CASSKARDRGMNTEAFF.

The chain has TRBV2 and TRBJ1-4, with D maybe TRBD1 (5 bases). CDR3 length: 14 residues. Germline V gene data show CDR1 as SNHLY and CDR2 as FYNNEI. V lost 8 bases, J lost 0 bases, and 10 bases lay in between. CDR3 DNA sequence: TGTGCCAGCGCTAAGGACACAACTAATGAAAAACTGTTTTTT. Its protein product is CASAKDTTNEKLFF.

This clone was detected a few times. The V gene is TRBV14, the J gene TRBJ2-3; D not resolved. The CDR3 is made up of 16 amino acids. Trimming took off 1 base at V and 2 bases at J, with 13 bases between the two ends. Germline V CDR1 and CDR2: SGHDN, FVKESK. CDR3: CASSQVRKAVTDTQYF. DNA of the CDR3: TGTGCCAGCAGCCAAGTACGCAAAGCTGTCACAGATACGCAGTATTTT. Drawing the rest from reference TRBV14 and TRBJ2-3, the complete variable domain is EAGVTQFPSHSVIEKGQTVTLRCDPISGHDNLYWYRRVMGKEIKFLLHFVKESKQDESGMPNNRFLAERTGGTYSTLKVQPAELEDSGVYFCASSQVRKAVTDTQYFGPGTRLTVL.

This chain joins TRBV7-9 and TRBJ1-2, with 7 bases identical to TRBD1. In germline, CDR1 is SEHNR, CDR2 FQNEAQ (reference sequence). This CDR3 comprises 15 residues. With V trimmed by 1 base and J by 7 bases, 9 bases remained unmatched. CDR3: CASSLDTDRAVGYTF. The DNA for the CDR3 is TGTGCCAGCAGCTTAGACACCGACAGGGCGGTTGGCTACACCTTC.

The chain joins TRBV19 to TRBJ1-5; a weak D match, TRBD1 (6 bases). Trimming took off 3 bases at V and 6 bases at J, with 12 bases between the two ends. The CDR3 runs 14 residues. Per the germline V gene, CDR1 is LNHDA and CDR2 is SQIVND (reference sequence). CDR3 sequence reads: CASSIGRGGQPQHF. Written as DNA, the CDR3 is TGTGCCAGTAGTATCGGCAGGGGTGGTCAGCCCCAGCATTTT.